This T cell receptor beta chain comes out of a study of low-dose radiotherapy and immunotherapy resistance in tumors. Study at large: Cyclophosphamide infusions of 200 mg/m2 came every two weeks, one day before radiation-immunotherapy. Daily oral aspirin at 300 mg began on cycle 1 day 1 and lasted four cycles.

Alpha and beta chains were covered, as first-strand cDNA relied on TRAV- and TRBV-specific primers. Over around 19 PCR cycles, TCRs were amplified from a constant-region primer and V-primer adapter. TCRdb re-called the reads with MiXCR, one entry per CDR3 protein. Of 85,000 to 100,000 distinct CDR3 sequences listed, more than 8% were seen once; the top ten hold around 1%. CDR3 size: 13 residues. Per the germline V gene, CDR1 is LGHDT and CDR2 is YNNKEL (reference sequence). The ends were cut back, 5 bases at V and 4 bases at J, with 9 bases in the middle. The time point denotes: before trial treatment. Donors received nivolumab, ipilimumab, aspirin, low-dose cyclophosphamide and low-dose radiotherapy. This clonotype was counted ten times or more.

The chain links TRBV3-1 to TRBJ1-5, with D possibly being TRBD1 (5 bases). This clonotype was sampled from a male donor with prostate cancer. The material sequenced was PBMCs, taken before treatment. The CDR3: CASSGTGNQPQHF. CDR3 sequence (DNA): TGTGCCAGCAGCGGGACGGGTAATCAGCCCCAGCATTTT.